Listed here are 7 T cell receptor beta chains from one sample, sequenced in a study of PD-1 blockade in classical Hodgkin lymphoma. Every patient relapsed after autologous stem cell transplantation, and brentuximab vedotin exposure varied. Profiling relied on immunoSEQ multiplex PCR, and the TCRdb table lists in-frame clones only, not all of them. This sample has roughly 60,000 clones, with about nine tenths found just once. The sample here was peripheral blood mononuclear cells (PBMCs), taken at baseline. These receptors originate from a human donor with classical Hodgkin lymphoma.

The chain carries TRBV27 and TRBJ1-1, with 7 bases matching TRBD1. Germline V lookup: CDR1 MNHEY, CDR2 SMNVEV (reference sequence). Losses at the gene ends were 3 bases for V and 5 bases for J; bases not matched to a gene: 9. The CDR3 length is 15 residues. CDR3: CASSLRRGRGTEAFF. The CDR3 DNA reads as TGTGCCAGCAGTTTGAGGAGGGGGCGAGGTACTGAAGCTTTCTTT.

The chain couples TRBV2 to TRBJ2-3; the D gene is possibly TRBD1 (6 bases). Germline V gene sequence: CDR1 SNHLY, CDR2 FYNNEI. The CDR3 is 17 residues long. V was shortened by 2 bases and J by 1 base, with 16 bases between the two germline ends. In DNA form, the CDR3 reads TGTGCCAGCAGTGAATTCAGGGGAATTGGTGGCACAGATACGCAGTATTTT. Translation: CASSEFRGIGGTDTQYF.

The chain couples TRBV5-1 to TRBJ2-1, with 12 bases lining up with TRBD2. V trimming: 2 bases; J trimming: 4 bases; junction bases outside the gene matches: 7. The germline gives CDR1 SGHRS, CDR2 YFSETQ. The CDR3 is 17 residues long. The DNA for the CDR3 is TGCGCCAGCAGCTTTAGACTAGCGGGGGCCTCTTACAATGAGCAGTTCTTC. This sequence encodes CASSFRLAGASYNEQFF.

The V call is TRBV5-1, the J call TRBJ1-1; tentatively, D is TRBD1 (6 bases). The CDR3 loop spans 17 amino acids. Trimming stripped 0 bases from V and 0 bases from J, with 15 bases between. The germline gives CDR1 SGHRS, CDR2 YFSETQ. The CDR3 DNA reads TGCGCCAGCAGCTTGGCAGGGCAGGGGAAGATGAACACTGAAGCTTTCTTT. This encodes CASSLAGQGKMNTEAFF.

The gene calls are TRBV7-3 and TRBJ2-2; D may be TRBD1 (7 bases). The CDR3 contains 16 residues. Germline V gene data show CDR1 as SGHTA and CDR2 as FQGTGA. Trimming stripped 5 bases from V and 2 bases from J, with 15 bases between. As DNA, the CDR3 is TGTGCCAGCAGCCCCCTCGGAGGGGGCAACACCGGGGAGCTGTTTTTT. Protein: CASSPLGGGNTGELFF.

The V gene is TRBV6-1, the J gene TRBJ2-7, with TRBD1 as a possible D gene (5 bases). V lost 5 bases and J lost 0, with 14 bases in between. CDR3 length equals 15 residues. Germline CDR1 reads MNHNS; CDR2 reads SASEGT. CDR3 in amino acids: CASSRGRVSSYEQYF. As DNA, the CDR3 is TGTGCCAGCAGTAGGGGTAGGGTCAGCTCCTACGAGCAGTACTTC.

This sequence joins TRBV28 and TRBJ2-1; tentatively, D is TRBD1 (5 bases). The CDR3 length is 17 residues. V was trimmed by 3 bases and J by 3 bases, leaving 18 bases between them. Germline V gene sequence: CDR1 MDHEN, CDR2 SYDVKM. CDR3 loop: CASSFHVDSAFYNEQFF. In nucleotides, the CDR3 is TGTGCCAGCAGTTTCCACGTCGACAGTGCTTTCTACAATGAGCAGTTCTTC.